The rows below give T cell receptor beta chains drawn from one sample of a study of T cell changes during pregnancy in multiple sclerosis. Measured with immunoSEQ multiplex PCR; TCRdb has only the in-frame clones, and not every one. The sample records 45,000 to 60,000 clones, more than 85% being singletons. The source was peripheral blood, collected after pregnancy. The receptor set was obtained from a female donor in good health, enrolled as a control in a pregnancy study. Both conserved end residues are part of each CDR3. Fields, in order: D gene, V gene, clone size, J gene, CDR3 length, CDR3 protein, CDR3 DNA. The D gene is left open where the match is weak. Where a row states a size, it is once, few, many or the class of an expanded clone; other rows omit it.

TRBD1	TRBV2	NA	TRBJ2-1	14	CASRDRGLHNEQFF	TGTGCCAGCCGGGACAGGGGTCTGCACAATGAGCAGTTCTTC
NA	TRBV5-1	once	TRBJ2-1	14	CASSLASGSYEQFF	TGCGCCAGCAGCTTGGCCTCCGGGAGTTATGAGCAGTTCTTC
TRBD1	TRBV6-1	NA	TRBJ1-2	13	CASSEQGAWGYTF	TGTGCCAGCAGTGAACAGGGGGCTTGGGGCTACACCTTC
TRBD1	TRBV7-9	NA	TRBJ1-5	15	CASSLGTGINQPQHF	TGTGCCAGCAGCTTAGGGACAGGGATCAATCAGCCCCAGCATTTT
TRBD1	TRBV19	NA	TRBJ2-2	13	CASSGTGAGELFF	TGTGCCAGTAGTGGGACAGGGGCCGGGGAGCTGTTTTTT
NA	TRBV6-5	NA	TRBJ1-2	12	CASSSQGFGYTF	TGTGCCAGCAGTTCACAGGGCTTTGGCTACACCTTC
TRBD1	TRBV28	NA	TRBJ1-3	14	CASSLQGAVNTIYF	TGTGCCAGCAGTTTACAGGGGGCGGTAAACACCATATATTTT
TRBD1	TRBV11-3	NA	TRBJ2-7	13	CASSPETGSAQYF	TGTGCCAGCAGCCCCGAGACAGGGAGCGCGCAGTACTTC
NA	TRBV19	NA	TRBJ2-5	13	CASSFREEETQYF	TGTGCCAGTAGTTTCAGGGAAGAAGAGACCCAGTACTTC
NA	TRBV28	NA	TRBJ2-3	15	CASSLTVRSTDTQYF	TGTGCCAGCAGTTTGACAGTCAGGAGCACAGATACGCAGTATTTT
NA	TRBV7-2	NA	TRBJ2-3	17	CASSLGRSAWGTDTQYF	TGTGCCAGCAGCTTAGGTCGCAGCGCGTGGGGCACAGATACGCAGTATTTT
TRBD1	TRBV6-1	NA	TRBJ1-4	15	CASSPRTGANEKLFF	TGTGCCAGCAGTCCCCGGACAGGGGCTAATGAAAAACTGTTTTTT
TRBD1	TRBV9	NA	TRBJ2-2	16	CASSTSTGLNTGELFF	TGTGCCAGCAGCACCTCGACAGGGCTAAACACCGGGGAGCTGTTTTTT
TRBD1	TRBV5-1	NA	TRBJ1-5	15	CASSPGTGTGQPQHF	TGCGCCAGCAGCCCGGGGACAGGGACCGGTCAGCCCCAGCATTTT
NA	TRBV13	NA	TRBJ2-7	15	CASSFTGANSYEQYF	TGTGCCAGCAGCTTCACAGGAGCCAACTCCTACGAGCAGTACTTC
NA	TRBV19	NA	TRBJ1-5	14	CASSIDGIGQPQHF	TGTGCCAGTAGTATAGACGGGATTGGTCAGCCCCAGCATTTT
NA	TRBV28	NA	TRBJ2-2	12	CASSLRHPELFF	TGTGCCAGCAGTTTACGACACCCGGAGCTGTTTTTT
TRBD1	TRBV5-1	NA	TRBJ1-2	13	CASSFGTGEGYTF	TGCGCCAGCAGCTTCGGGACAGGGGAGGGCTACACCTTC
TRBD2	TRBV11-1	NA	TRBJ2-1	15	CASSQLAGGDNEQFF	TGTGCCAGCAGCCAACTAGCGGGGGGTGACAATGAGCAGTTCTTC
TRBD2	TRBV9	NA	TRBJ2-1	16	CASSPVSGSSYNEQFF	TGTGCCAGCAGCCCAGTTAGCGGGAGCTCCTACAATGAGCAGTTCTTC
NA	TRBV11-1	NA	TRBJ1-1	14	CASSRVSGLGEAFF	TGTGCCAGCAGCCGTGTCAGCGGGTTGGGTGAAGCTTTCTTT
NA	TRBV7-2	NA	TRBJ2-7	12	CASSSRSYEQYF	TGTGCCAGCAGCTCTAGATCCTACGAGCAGTACTTC
TRBD1	TRBV7-9	NA	TRBJ1-1	13	CASRSGTGAEAFF	TGTGCCAGCAGATCTGGGACAGGGGCTGAAGCTTTCTTT
NA	TRBV7-2	NA	TRBJ1-6	16	CASRREGTPINSPLHF	TGTGCCAGCAGACGCGAGGGGACACCTATAAATTCACCCCTCCACTTT
NA	TRBV7-9	NA	TRBJ1-4	15	CASSPPRGKGEKLFF	TGTGCCAGCAGCCCCCCCCGGGGGAAGGGGGAAAAACTGTTTTTT
TRBD1	TRBV7-9	NA	TRBJ1-2	15	CASSQAGTATFGYTF	TGTGCCAGCAGCCAGGCCGGGACAGCTACCTTCGGCTACACCTTC
TRBD2	TRBV27	NA	TRBJ2-7	16	CASSFRIAGGRDEQYF	TGTGCCAGCAGTTTCCGAATAGCGGGGGGCCGGGACGAGCAGTACTTC
TRBD2	TRBV2	NA	TRBJ2-7	15	CASSADSGGSYEQYF	TGTGCCAGCAGTGCAGATAGCGGGGGGTCCTACGAGCAGTACTTC
TRBD1	TRBV5-4	NA	TRBJ2-7	13	CASSLEGGLIEYF	TGTGCCAGCAGCTTGGAAGGGGGCTTGATTGAGTACTTC
TRBD1	TRBV18	NA	TRBJ1-4	15	CASSPGQGQGEKLFF	TGTGCCAGCTCACCGGGACAGGGCCAGGGTGAAAAACTGTTTTTT
TRBD1	TRBV7-2	once	TRBJ1-5	15	CASSLTGTGREPQHF	TGTGCCAGCAGCTTAACCGGGACAGGGAGAGAGCCCCAGCATTTT
TRBD1	TRBV11-2	NA	TRBJ1-2	17	CASSLNPRTGDEYGYTF	TGTGCCAGCAGCTTGAACCCTAGGACAGGGGACGAATATGGCTACACCTTC
NA	TRBV6-5	NA	TRBJ2-5	14	CASSYGSLRETQYF	TGTGCCAGCAGTTATGGGAGTTTAAGGGAGACCCAGTACTTC
TRBD1	TRBV27	NA	TRBJ2-1	16	CASSLIGDRGYNEQFF	TGTGCCAGCAGTTTAATAGGGGACAGGGGATACAATGAGCAGTTCTTC
NA	TRBV7-9	NA	TRBJ2-7	13	CASSMDSSYEQYF	TGTGCCAGCAGCATGGACAGCTCCTACGAGCAGTACTTC
NA	TRBV2	NA	TRBJ2-2	15	CASSTRQRNTGELFF	TGTGCCAGCAGCACAAGACAGAGAAACACCGGGGAGCTGTTTTTT
NA	TRBV9	NA	TRBJ2-3	13	CASSPQSRDTQYF	TGTGCCAGCAGCCCCCAGTCGCGGGATACGCAGTATTTT
TRBD1	TRBV30	NA	TRBJ1-2	12	CACTGGGYGYTF	TGTGCCTGTACAGGGGGCGGCTATGGCTACACCTTC
TRBD1	TRBV2	few	TRBJ1-2	14	CASRRDRGREGYTF	TGTGCCAGTCGCCGGGACAGGGGGCGCGAAGGCTACACCTTC
NA	TRBV30	NA	TRBJ2-1	13	CAWIAESTNEQFF	TGTGCCTGGATAGCGGAGTCCACCAATGAGCAGTTCTTC
NA	TRBV29-1	once	TRBJ2-3	13	CSVVRVVTDTQYF	TGCAGCGTTGTTCGGGTAGTCACAGATACGCAGTATTTT
NA	TRBV10-3	NA	TRBJ1-2	15	CAISDLAGLDYGYTF	TGTGCCATCAGTGATTTGGCAGGCCTTGACTATGGCTACACCTTC
NA	TRBV6-1	NA	TRBJ2-1	15	CASSLGLSSYNEQFF	TGTGCCAGCAGTCTGGGCCTTAGCTCCTACAATGAGCAGTTCTTC
NA	TRBV19	NA	TRBJ2-2	17	CASSIFSGQSNTGELFF	TGTGCCAGTAGTATCTTTTCCGGACAGTCGAACACCGGGGAGCTGTTTTTT